The 31 T cell receptor beta chains below all came from one sample that was sequenced in a study of T cell responses to AZD1222 COVID-19 vaccine. Profiled with immunoSEQ multiplex PCR; TCRdb holds only in-frame clones, not every one. The profile covers around 160,000 clones, with 90% to 95% appearing a single time and approximately 3% taken by the ten largest. Here the sequenced sample was peripheral blood, taken on day 0 of MenACWY control vaccination. The receptors come from an adult in good health.

The rearrangement uses TRBV7-9 and TRBJ1-2; D is undetermined. Germline V gives CDR1 SEHNR, CDR2 FQNEAQ (reference sequence). The V end was cut by 2 bases, the J end by 8 bases, with 9 bases between. The CDR3 contains 12 residues. CDR3 loop: CASSLLVEGYTF. CDR3 DNA: TGTGCCAGCAGCTTACTTGTGGAGGGCTACACCTTC.

The chain couples TRBV29-1 to TRBJ1-1; D may be TRBD1 (6 bases). Trimming left V 3 bases short and J 3 bases short, with 14 bases between. Germline values: CDR1 SQVTM, CDR2 ANQGSEA. CDR3 length: 14 amino acids. The CDR3 spells CSVEGQGLYTEAFF. The DNA of the CDR3 is TGCAGCGTTGAGGGTCAGGGGCTTTACACTGAAGCTTTCTTT.

The J gene is TRBJ1-4, the V gene TRBV27, with TRBD1 as a possible D gene (6 bases). This CDR3 region has 15 residues. Germline V gene sequence: CDR1 MNHEY, CDR2 SMNVEV (reference sequence). Trimming pared 2 bases from V and 0 bases from J, leaving 7 bases between. The CDR3 region has the DNA TGTGCCAGCAGTTTACGGGGGCCAACTAATGAAAAACTGTTTTTT. This encodes CASSLRGPTNEKLFF.

V is TRBV7-2 and J is TRBJ1-6; 11 bases map to TRBD1. The V gene's germline CDR1 is SGHTA and CDR2 FQGNSA. There are 14 residues in the CDR3. Trimming at V came to 2 bases and at J to 10 bases, leaving 1 base not matched to a gene. In DNA form, the CDR3 reads TGTGCCAGCAGCTTACGGACAGGGGGCTCACCCCTCCACTTT. Translation gives CASSLRTGGSPLHF.

The rearrangement links TRBV6-4 to TRBJ1-2; D is undetermined. The CDR3 extends over 12 amino acids. From germline, CDR1 is MRHNA and CDR2 SNTAGT. V gave up 5 bases and J gave up 7 bases, with 11 bases separating them. DNA of the CDR3: TGTGCCAGCAGTCAAGGGATGGCTGGCTACACCTTC. Encoded protein: CASSQGMAGYTF.

This chain uses TRBV27 with TRBJ1-2; no firm D call. This CDR3 contains 14 residues. Germline V CDR1 and CDR2: MNHEY, SMNVEV (reference sequence). V was pared by 3 bases and J by 3 bases, with 11 bases between. CDR3 amino acids: CASSLRGFHYGYTF. The CDR3 DNA sequence: TGTGCCAGCAGTTTGCGGGGTTTCCACTATGGCTACACCTTC.

The chain combines TRBV6-1 with TRBJ1-4; possibly TRBD1 for D (5 bases). Trimming left V 6 bases short and J 7 bases short, with 12 bases between. The CDR3 has 13 amino acids. The germline V gene has CDR1 MNHNS and CDR2 SASEGT. CDR3 protein: CASSASGGEKLFF. Here the CDR3 DNA reads TGTGCCAGCAGCGCGAGCGGGGGTGAAAAACTGTTTTTT.

The chain joins TRBV4-1 to TRBJ2-7; 9 bases match TRBD1. Germline loops: CDR1 MGHRA, CDR2 YSYEKL. After removal of 1 base from V and 2 bases from J, the junction contained 3 bases not matched to a gene. The CDR3 is 15 residues long. The DNA of the CDR3 is TGCGCCAGCAGCCAAGGGGACAGGGTAACCTACGAGCAGTACTTC. Its translation: CASSQGDRVTYEQYF.

The chain has TRBV28 and TRBJ2-7, with unresolved D. This CDR3 is 16 amino acids long. The V gene's germline CDR1 is MDHEN and CDR2 SYDVKM. V dropped 6 bases and J dropped 0 bases, with 18 bases sitting between them. CDR3 amino acids: CASSPFTFRSSYEQYF. The CDR3 DNA reads TGTGCCAGCAGCCCGTTTACCTTCCGCAGCTCCTACGAGCAGTACTTC.

The CDR3 coding sequence is TGTGCCAGCAGTCCCAGGGGGCTAGGGACTGAAGCTTTCTTT. Translated: CASSPRGLGTEAFF. The chain uses TRBV27 and TRBJ1-1; 8 bases are shared with TRBD1. Looked up from germline, CDR1 is MNHEY and CDR2 is SMNVEV (reference sequence). This CDR3 is 14 amino acids long. Unmatched junction bases numbered 7, after V lost 5 bases and J lost 5 bases.

The J gene is TRBJ1-2, the V gene TRBV29-1, with D unresolved. Per the germline V gene, CDR1 is SQVTM and CDR2 is ANQGSEA. Between the trimmed V and J ends, which lost 7 bases and 5 bases, there was a span of 14 bases. CDR3 size: 12 residues. DNA of the CDR3: TGCAGCGCCAACACGGGCGTATATGGCTACACCTTC. Its translation is CSANTGVYGYTF.

The V and J genes are TRBV5-1 and TRBJ1-1; no reliable D call. Germline assignment: CDR1 SGHRS and CDR2 YFSETQ. The V gene lost 5 bases and the J gene lost 5 bases, with 7 bases spanning the gap. This CDR3 has 11 amino acids. CDR3 DNA: TGCGCCAGCAGGAGAGGGACTGAAGCTTTCTTT. Amino acids: CASRRGTEAFF.

In this sample, this clone turned up once. V and J are TRBV3-1 (or the pseudogene TRBV3-2) and TRBJ1-1; D uncertain. The CDR3 contains 14 residues. Germline lookup yields CDR1 LGHDT and CDR2 YNNKEL (reference sequence). The V gene lost 2 bases and the J gene lost 1 base, with 8 bases spanning the gap. The CDR3 sequence is CASSQTGRNTEAFF. CDR3 in DNA: TGTGCCAGCAGCCAAACGGGAAGGAACACTGAAGCTTTCTTT.

As regards this clone: This CDR3 is also generated by other DNA sequences in the sample. The rearrangement joins TRBV5-1 to TRBJ1-1; D ambiguous. Germline values: CDR1 SGHRS, CDR2 YFSETQ. V was clipped by 0 bases and J by 0 bases, with 6 bases between them. The CDR3 runs to 14 residues. The CDR3 bases are TGCGCCAGCAGCTTGGGAGGGATGAACACTGAAGCTTTCTTT. Protein: CASSLGGMNTEAFF. The full variable domain, in which reference TRBV5-1 and TRBJ1-1 provide the parts outside the CDR3, is KAGVTQTPRYLIKTRGQQVTLSCSPISGHRSVSWYQQTPGQGLQFLFEYFSETQRNKGNFPGRFSGRQFSNSRSEMNVSTLELGDSALYLCASSLGGMNTEAFFGQGTRLTVV.

J is TRBJ1-6 and V is TRBV27; D gene ambiguous. Per the germline V gene, CDR1 is MNHEY and CDR2 is SMNVEV (reference sequence). The CDR3 consists of 14 residues. V lost 7 bases, J lost 6 bases, and 13 bases lay in between. CDR3 in amino acids: CASKLGPINSPLHF. Written as DNA, the CDR3 is TGTGCCAGCAAGTTGGGTCCCATTAATTCACCCCTCCACTTT.

This rearrangement joins TRBV7-8 to TRBJ2-5; TRBD1 matches 7 bases. Germline V CDR1 and CDR2: SGHVS, FQNEAQ. The junction had 10 bases not matched to a gene; V was cut back by 7 bases and J by 5 bases. The CDR3 length is 14 residues. In DNA, the CDR3 is TGTGCCAGCATCTTGAGAGACAGGGCCGAGACCCAGTACTTC. Translating it yields CASILRDRAETQYF.

This clone was observed once. The V and J genes are TRBV6-5 and TRBJ2-1; 10 bases fit TRBD2. Germline V gives CDR1 MNHEY, CDR2 SVGAGI. Trimming cost V 6 bases and J 8 bases; bases outside gene matches: 4. The CDR3 consists of 13 residues. For the CDR3, the DNA is TGTGCCAGCAGCACTAGCGGGATCGATGAGCAGTTCTTC. Translation gives CASSTSGIDEQFF.

This chain joins TRBV3-1 (or the pseudogene TRBV3-2) and TRBJ2-6, with 7 bases lining up with TRBD1. After removal of 1 base from V and 0 bases from J, the junction contained 3 bases not matched to a gene. Per the germline V gene, CDR1 is LGHDT and CDR2 is YNNKEL (reference sequence). This CDR3 is 17 amino acids long. The CDR3 is CASSQGGTASGANVLTF. The CDR3 nucleotides read TGTGCCAGCAGCCAAGGGGGGACAGCCTCTGGGGCCAACGTCCTGACTTTC.

The chain links TRBV19 to TRBJ1-2, with D unclear. Germline V CDR1 and CDR2: LNHDA, SQIVND (reference sequence). Trimming removed 1 base at V and 4 bases at J, with 16 bases between. The CDR3 sequence is 16 residues long. CDR3 nucleotide sequence: TGTGCCAGTAGTATAGGAAACGCGGCAGGCCTCTATGGCTACACCTTC. Translating it yields CASSIGNAAGLYGYTF.

The chain carries TRBV6-5 and TRBJ2-5; TRBD2 is a possible D gene (6 bases). V lost 8 bases to trimming and J lost 5 bases, with 18 bases between them. The CDR3 runs 14 residues. Germline values: CDR1 MNHEY, CDR2 SVGAGI. CDR3 loop: CASGNGSPWETQYF. In DNA, the CDR3 is TGTGCCAGCGGGAACGGGAGTCCGTGGGAGACCCAGTACTTC.

The genes are TRBV6-5 and TRBJ2-1; 13 nucleotides match TRBD2. The CDR3 runs 14 residues. Unmatched junction bases numbered 1, after V lost 7 bases and J lost 4 bases. CDR1 MNHEY and CDR2 SVGAGI come from the germline V gene. The DNA for the CDR3 is TGTGCCAGCAAGACTAGCGGGAGGTACAATGAGCAGTTCTTC. It yields the protein CASKTSGRYNEQFF.

CDR3 in DNA: TGTGCCAGCACCATCAAGGAGGTGACCGGGGAGCTGTTTTTT. This gives the protein CASTIKEVTGELFF. The rearrangement uses TRBV2 and TRBJ2-2, with D possibly matching TRBD2 (5 bases). Per germline, CDR1 SNHLY and CDR2 FYNNEI. This CDR3 is built from 14 residues. V lost 7 bases and J 5 bases, leaving 14 bases between the germline ends.

This chain joins TRBV6-6 and TRBJ2-1; 8 bases fit TRBD1. CDR3 length equals 16 residues. Trimming cost V 5 bases and J 2 bases; bases outside gene matches: 8. Germline-derived CDR1 and CDR2 are MNHNY and SVGAGI (reference sequence). The CDR3 DNA reads as TGTGCCAGCAGTCTGACAGGGGTGTTCACCTACAATGAGCAGTTCTTC. Translating it yields CASSLTGVFTYNEQFF.

This clone was observed once. This chain connects TRBV6-1 to TRBJ1-2; D gene uncertain. CDR1 is MNHNS and CDR2 is SASEGT in the germline V gene. V gave up 1 base and J gave up 3 bases, with 6 bases separating them. CDR3 length: 13 amino acids. The CDR3 reads CASSEGQDYGYTF. CDR3 nucleotide sequence: TGTGCCAGCAGTGAAGGCCAGGACTATGGCTACACCTTC.

The chain carries TRBV5-4 and TRBJ1-2, with 11 bases fitting TRBD1. CDR1 and CDR2 from the germline V gene are SGHNT and YYREEE (reference sequence). V was pared by 3 bases and J by 4 bases, with 5 bases of the junction left unmatched. The CDR3 contains 15 residues. CDR3 residues: CASSSTGTGGYGYTF. The CDR3 DNA reads TGTGCCAGCAGCTCAACCGGGACAGGGGGCTATGGCTACACCTTC.

This clone was observed a handful of times. This chain uses TRBV7-2 with TRBJ1-3; weak D call: TRBD1 (6 bases). CDR1 SGHTA and CDR2 FQGNSA come from the germline V gene. V lost 1 base to trimming and J lost 2 bases, with 18 bases between them. This CDR3 has 18 amino acids. This CDR3 reads CASSLEGGGVWAGNTIYF. Here the CDR3 DNA reads TGTGCCAGCAGCTTAGAAGGGGGTGGGGTGTGGGCTGGAAACACCATATATTTT. The entire variable domain, with the rest obtained from reference TRBV7-2 and TRBJ1-3, is as follows: GAGVSQSPSNKVTEKGKDVELRCDPISGHTALYWYRQSLGQGLEFLIYFQGNSAPDKSGLPSDRFSAERTGGSVSTLTIQRTQQEDSAVYLCASSLEGGGVWAGNTIYFGEGSWLTVV.

This sequence joins TRBV19 and TRBJ2-4; TRBD2 aligns across 8 bases. The CDR3 loop spans 17 amino acids. Germline V gene lookup returns CDR1 LNHDA and CDR2 SQIVND (reference sequence). Germline trimming cut 6 bases from V and 2 bases from J; bases unmatched to any gene: 12. This chain's CDR3 is CASSLKTSASSKNIQYF. The CDR3 nucleotides are TGTGCCAGTAGCCTCAAGACTAGCGCGAGTTCCAAAAACATTCAGTACTTC.

This sequence joins TRBV28 and TRBJ2-5, with 7 bases matching TRBD1. The J segment lost 5 bases and the V segment lost 8 bases, leaving 5 bases of the junction unmatched. Per the germline V gene, CDR1 is MDHEN and CDR2 is SYDVKM. This CDR3 spans 12 amino acids. The CDR3 spells CASGQARETQYF. In nucleotides, the CDR3 is TGTGCCAGCGGACAGGCCAGGGAGACCCAGTACTTC.

As concerns this clone: A read error may account for a junction end that differs from germline. V and J are TRBV19 and TRBJ2-3, with a tentative D call TRBD1 (7 bases). CDR1 and CDR2 (germline): LNHDA, SQIVND (reference sequence). The CDR3 is 14 residues long. CDR3 nucleotides: TGTGCCAGTAGTATCCAGGGGGGCACTGATACGCAGTATTTT. The encoded protein is CASSIQGGTDTQYF.

The V and J genes are TRBV5-1 and TRBJ1-6; D is unresolved. CDR1 is SGHRS and CDR2 is YFSETQ in the germline V gene. The ends were cut back, 4 bases at V and 8 bases at J, with 13 bases in the middle. The CDR3 is 14 amino acids. Here the CDR3 DNA reads TGCGCCAGCAGCCCCGCCGGGGTGGATTCACCCCTCCACTTT. The encoded protein is CASSPAGVDSPLHF.

This rearrangement joins TRBV10-2 to TRBJ2-7, with a possible D match to TRBD2 (5 bases). The CDR3 covers 11 residues. Per germline, CDR1 WSHSY and CDR2 SAAADI. The V end was cut by 7 bases, the J end by 3 bases, with 7 bases between. The CDR3 coding sequence is TGCGCCAGCATGAGCGGCTACGAGCAGTACTTC. Its translation is CASMSGYEQYF.